This TCR beta chain was sequenced during a study of regulatory T cells in long-lasting Graves disease. For TCR beta, libraries came from iRepertoire HTBI primers and Arm-PCR of CDR3 regions. TCRdb reanalysed the multiplex PCR reads using MiXCR and keeps one entry per CDR3 protein. Of roughly 610,000 distinct CDR3 sequences in the sample, 15% to 20% were seen once. The CDR3 is 16 residues long. The V end lost 1 base, the J end lost 3 bases, and 16 bases lay between the germline ends. Per germline, CDR1 KGHSY and CDR2 FQNENV. Findings and limits, study-wide: Persistent Graves' patients had lower TCR diversity than newly diagnosed ones. Persistent disease was characterized by preferential usage of TRBV28, TRBJ1-2 and TRBJ2-5.

Concerning this clonotype itself: No antigen is known for it.

The time point: newly diagnosed GD, antithyroid drugs for less than 3 months. From PBMCs, RNA was extracted and then used to make the TCR library. These data were also filed under a second study, of T cells in Graves' hyperthyroidism and ophthalmopathy. That investigation notes: Diagnosis relied on clinical symptoms, serum thyroxine and TRAb, thyroid ultrasound and orbital computed tomography. From stable hyperthyroidism, ophthalmopathy was set apart by a 13 V-J model.

The chain employs TRBV16 and TRBJ2-7; maybe TRBD2 (5 bases). The starting material was peripheral blood mononuclear cells (PBMCs), obtained at new diagnosis, from a patient treated with antithyroid drugs. This receptor was taken from a man aged 18 to 35 with Graves disease. The DNA for the CDR3 is TGTGCCAGCAGCCAATTATTGAGGGCGCGATTCTACGAGCAGTACTTC. This translates into CASSQLLRARFYEQYF.